This TCR beta chain originates from a study of OX40 agonist ivuxolimab in advanced cancers. For the study at large: The dose of intravenous ivuxolimab that patients received every 2 weeks ranged from 0.01 to 10 mg/kg. Study-level results: Low normalized T-cell clonal expansion was also seen in some nonresponders. The study observed clonal expansion of CD4+ and CD8+ blood T cells by week 6 at 0.1 to 3.0 mg/kg.

Concerning this clone: Its matching antigen is unknown.

TCRdb's table, derived via immunoSEQ multiplex PCR, lists solely in-frame clones and lacks some. The data hold nearly 45,000 clones, with approximately 88% observed a single time. Sequences were derived from CD4+ or CD8+ T cells sorted from blood, sampled in a trial of the OX40 agonist ivuxolimab. This TCR was sampled from an adult with an advanced solid tumor such as melanoma, head and neck, liver or kidney cancer.

CDR3 region: CASSSAYEQFF. CDR3 DNA sequence: TGTGCCAGCAGTTCCGCCTATGAGCAGTTCTTC. The J gene is TRBJ2-1, the V gene TRBV6-5; no clear D gene. Germline-derived CDR1 and CDR2 are MNHEY and SVGAGI. The V and J ends lost 4 bases and 8 bases respectively, with 6 bases between them. The CDR3 runs to 11 residues.